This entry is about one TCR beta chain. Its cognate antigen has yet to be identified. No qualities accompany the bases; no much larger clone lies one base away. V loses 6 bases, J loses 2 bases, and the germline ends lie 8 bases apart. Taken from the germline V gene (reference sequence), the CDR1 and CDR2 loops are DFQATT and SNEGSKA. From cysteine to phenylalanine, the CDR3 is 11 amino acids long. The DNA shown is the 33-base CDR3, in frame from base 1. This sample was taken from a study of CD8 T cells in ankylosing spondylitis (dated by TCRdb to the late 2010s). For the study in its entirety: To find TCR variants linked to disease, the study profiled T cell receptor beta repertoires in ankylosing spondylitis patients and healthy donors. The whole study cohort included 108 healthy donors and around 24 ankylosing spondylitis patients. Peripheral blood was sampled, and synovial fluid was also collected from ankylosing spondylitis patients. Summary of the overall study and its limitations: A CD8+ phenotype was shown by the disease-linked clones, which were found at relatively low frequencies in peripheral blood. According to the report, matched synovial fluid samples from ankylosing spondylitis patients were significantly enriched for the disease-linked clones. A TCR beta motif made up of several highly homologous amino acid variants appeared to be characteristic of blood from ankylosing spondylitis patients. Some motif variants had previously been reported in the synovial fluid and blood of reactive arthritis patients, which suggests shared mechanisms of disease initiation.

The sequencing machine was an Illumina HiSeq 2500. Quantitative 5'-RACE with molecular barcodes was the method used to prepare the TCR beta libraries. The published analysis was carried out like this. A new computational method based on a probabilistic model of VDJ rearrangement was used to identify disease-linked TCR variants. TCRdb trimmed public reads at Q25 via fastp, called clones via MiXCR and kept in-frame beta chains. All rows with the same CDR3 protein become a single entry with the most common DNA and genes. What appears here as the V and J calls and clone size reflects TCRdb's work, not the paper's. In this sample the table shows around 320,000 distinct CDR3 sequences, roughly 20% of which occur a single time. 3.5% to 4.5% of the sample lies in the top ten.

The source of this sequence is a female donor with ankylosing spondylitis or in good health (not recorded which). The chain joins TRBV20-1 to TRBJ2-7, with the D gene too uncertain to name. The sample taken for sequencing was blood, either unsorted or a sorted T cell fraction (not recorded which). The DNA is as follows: TGCAGTGCCCCAGGTCCCTACGAGCAGTACTTC. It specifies CSAPGPYEQYF.